Presented here are 5 T cell receptor beta chains from one specimen sequenced in a study of cytomegalovirus exposure and HLA in healthy donors. The PCR contained 60 Vbeta and 13 Jbeta primers. Repertoires were generated with immunoSEQ multiplex PCR, while TCRdb's copy carries only in-frame clones and drops some. The sample holds fewer than 95,000 clones, 85% seen once. The sample consisted of PBMCs. These receptors all come from a man aged 40-55 years in good health and CMV-seropositive.

The chain is built from TRBV6-6 and TRBJ1-1; 7 positions match TRBD1. CDR1 and CDR2 from the germline V gene are MNHNY and SVGAGI (reference sequence). CDR3 length: 15 amino acids. The V and J ends lost 5 bases and 10 bases, in that order; junction bases with no gene match: 16. As DNA, the CDR3 is TGTGCCAGCAGTCCGTCCACCACAGGGGAAGGTTCAGCTTTCTTT. This codes for CASSPSTTGEGSAFF.

This rearrangement joins TRBV12-2 to TRBJ2-1; the table's D call of TRBD2 was not tested on the DNA. TRBV12-2 is a pseudogene segment. CDR3 length equals 16 residues. CDR3 coding DNA: TGTGCAAGTCGCTTATGGACTAGCGGGAGGTACAATGAGCAGTTCTTC. This gives the protein CASRLWTSGRYNEQFF.

The chain joins TRBV6-1 to TRBJ1-1, with D perhaps matching TRBD1 (6 bases). This CDR3 is 13 amino acids long. Between the trimmed V and J ends, which lost 8 bases and 1 base, there was a span of 11 bases. Germline V CDR1 and CDR2: MNHNS, SASEGT. The CDR3 region has the DNA TGTGCCAGCGGTTCGACAGGGAACACTGAAGCTTTCTTT. Its translation is CASGSTGNTEAFF.

V usage is TRBV28 and J usage is TRBJ2-7; 8 positions agree with TRBD1. CDR1 and CDR2 (germline): MDHEN, SYDVKM. The CDR3 contains 13 residues. V lost 5 bases, J lost 7 bases, and 7 bases stayed unmatched. CDR3 coding DNA: TGTGCCAGCAGTCTGGACAGGGCCTGTGAGCAGTACTTC. Residues: CASSLDRACEQYF. The whole variable domain, remainder taken from reference TRBV28 and TRBJ2-7, is DVKVTQSSRYLVKRTGEKVFLECVQDMDHENMFWYRQDPGLGLRLIYFSYDVKMKEKGDIPEGYSVSREKKERFSLILESASTNQTSMYLCASSLDRACEQYFGPGTRLTVT.

The chain carries TRBV27 and TRBJ1-4; 10 bases map to TRBD1. The ends lost 5 bases at V and 7 bases at J; junction bases unmatched: 7. Germline lookup yields CDR1 MNHEY and CDR2 SMNVEV (reference sequence). The CDR3 has 15 amino acids. The CDR3 loop is CASSTTGTGAEKLFF. Written as DNA, the CDR3 is TGTGCCAGCAGTACAACCGGGACAGGGGCTGAAAAACTGTTTTTT.